One T cell receptor beta chain is described in this entry. Its target is unknown. This sample was taken from a study of cytomegalovirus exposure and HLA in healthy donors. Whole-study findings and limits: Several of the most significant clusters were apparently associated with common viral pathogens in a later analysis.

V was clipped by 5 bases and J by 8 bases; unmatched bases: 7. The CDR3 is 15 amino acids. Germline V lookup: CDR1 SEHNR, CDR2 FQNEAQ (reference sequence). With 60 Vbeta and 13 Jbeta primers, the PCR was carried out. Original processing notes: An analysis performed later counted 72 million or so unique TCR beta chains (roughly 11 million of them shared). Sequencing was performed with immunoSEQ multiplex PCR; in TCRdb, only in-frame clones are kept and a portion is missing. V, J and clone size were drawn from that table, and D and trimming were deduced from the DNA. The table lists 65,000 to 80,000 clones.

This receptor was obtained from a man aged 25-40 years in good health and CMV-seronegative. The sample was PBMCs. This chain joins TRBV7-9 and TRBJ1-4; TRBD1 agrees at 11 bases. CDR3 in DNA: TGTGCCAGCAGCGACCCCCGGACAGGGGGCGAAAAACTGTTTTTT. This codes for CASSDPRTGGEKLFF.